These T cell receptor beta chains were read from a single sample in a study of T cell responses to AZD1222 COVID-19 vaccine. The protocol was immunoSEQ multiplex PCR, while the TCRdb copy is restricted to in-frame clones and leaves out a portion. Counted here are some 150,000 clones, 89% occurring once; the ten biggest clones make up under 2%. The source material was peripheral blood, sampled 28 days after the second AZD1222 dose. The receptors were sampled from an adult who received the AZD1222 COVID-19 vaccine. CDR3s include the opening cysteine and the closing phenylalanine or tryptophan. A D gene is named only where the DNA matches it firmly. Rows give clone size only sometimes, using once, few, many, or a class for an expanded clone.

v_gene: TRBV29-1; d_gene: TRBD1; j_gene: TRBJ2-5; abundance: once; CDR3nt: TGCAGCGGGGACAGGGGGACAGAGACCCAGTACTTC; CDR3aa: CSGDRGTETQYF
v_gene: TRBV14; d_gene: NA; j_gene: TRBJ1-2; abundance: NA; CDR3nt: TGTGCCAGCAGCCTCCTAGAGGCAGGAACGACCTTC; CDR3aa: CASSLLEAGTTF
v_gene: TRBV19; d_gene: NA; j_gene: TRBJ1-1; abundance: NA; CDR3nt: TGTGCCAGTAGTATTCAGGCAAACACTGAAGCTTTCTTT; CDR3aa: CASSIQANTEAFF
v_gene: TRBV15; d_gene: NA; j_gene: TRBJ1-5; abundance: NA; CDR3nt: TGTGCCACCAGCAGAGTGGGCGAGGAATATCAGCCCCAGCATTTT; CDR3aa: CATSRVGEEYQPQHF
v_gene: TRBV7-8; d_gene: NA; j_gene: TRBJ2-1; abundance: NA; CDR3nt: TGTGCCAGCAGGCAGGGGCCCTCCTACAATGAGCAGTTCTTC; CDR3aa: CASRQGPSYNEQFF
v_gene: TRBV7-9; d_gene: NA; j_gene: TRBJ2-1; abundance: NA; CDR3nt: TGTGCCAGCAGCTTACAGGGCCCAGATTACAATGAGCAGTTCTTC; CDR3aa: CASSLQGPDYNEQFF
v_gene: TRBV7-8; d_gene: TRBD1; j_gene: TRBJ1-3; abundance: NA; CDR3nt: TGTGCCAGCAGCACACGGACAGGGCGAGGAAACACCATATATTTT; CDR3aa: CASSTRTGRGNTIYF
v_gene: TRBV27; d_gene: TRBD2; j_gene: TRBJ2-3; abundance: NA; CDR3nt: TGTGCCAGCAGTTTCTCTAGCGGGAGGGGGGATACGCAGTATTTT; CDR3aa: CASSFSSGRGDTQYF
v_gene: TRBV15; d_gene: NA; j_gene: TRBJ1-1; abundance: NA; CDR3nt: TGTGCCACCAGTAAGGGGGTTCTGCCTGAAGCTTTCTTT; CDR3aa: CATSKGVLPEAFF
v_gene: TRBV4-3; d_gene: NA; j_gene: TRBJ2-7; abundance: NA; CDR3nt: TGCGCCAGCAGCCCGGGGAGAGATTCCTACGAGCAGTACTTC; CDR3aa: CASSPGRDSYEQYF
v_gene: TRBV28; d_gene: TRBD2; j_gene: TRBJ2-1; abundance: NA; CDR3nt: TGTGCCAGCAGTTCTCTAGCGGGGTCAAAAGTAAATGAGCAGTTCTTC; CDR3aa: CASSSLAGSKVNEQFF
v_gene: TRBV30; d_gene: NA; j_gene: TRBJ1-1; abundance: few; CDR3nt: TGTGCCTCCTCGGGAGGCCTTATCCGGGGGACTGAAGCTTTCTTT; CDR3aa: CASSGGLIRGTEAFF
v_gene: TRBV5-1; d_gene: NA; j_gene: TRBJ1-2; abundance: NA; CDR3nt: TGCGCCAGCAGCCCAGGAAATACCTATGGCTACACCTTC; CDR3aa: CASSPGNTYGYTF
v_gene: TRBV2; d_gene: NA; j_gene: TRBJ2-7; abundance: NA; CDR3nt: TGTGCCAGCAGCACCGGGACAAGACTTAGCTCCTACGAGCAGTACTTC; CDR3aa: CASSTGTRLSSYEQYF
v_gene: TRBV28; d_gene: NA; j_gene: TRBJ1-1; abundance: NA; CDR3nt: TGTGCCAGCAGTGACAGTATGAACACTGAAGCTTTCTTT; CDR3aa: CASSDSMNTEAFF
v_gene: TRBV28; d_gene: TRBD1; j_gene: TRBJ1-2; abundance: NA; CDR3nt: TGTGCCAGCAGTGTTCAGGGGGCGCAAGGCTACACCTTC; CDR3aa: CASSVQGAQGYTF
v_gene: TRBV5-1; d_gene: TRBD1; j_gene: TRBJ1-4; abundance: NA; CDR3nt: TGCGCCAGCAGCAAGGGACAGGGGAGCGGAAAACTGTTTTTT; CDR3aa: CASSKGQGSGKLFF
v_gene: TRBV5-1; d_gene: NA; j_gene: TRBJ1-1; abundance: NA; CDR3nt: TGCGCCAGCAGCTTCAATACGGGGGACGCTGAAGCTTTCTTT; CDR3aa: CASSFNTGDAEAFF
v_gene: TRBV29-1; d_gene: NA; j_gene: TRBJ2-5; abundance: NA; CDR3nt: TGCAGCGTTCTCCGGGTGGAGACCCAGTACTTC; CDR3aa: CSVLRVETQYF
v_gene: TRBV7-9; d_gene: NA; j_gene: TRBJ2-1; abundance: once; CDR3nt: TGTGCCAGCGTTCGGGAACTGCTACACCATGAGCAGTTCTTC; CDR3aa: CASVRELLHHEQFF
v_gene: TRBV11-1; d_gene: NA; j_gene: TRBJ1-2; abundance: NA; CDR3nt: TGTGCCAGCAGCTTAGGGTATCGGTATGGCTACACCTTC; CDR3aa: CASSLGYRYGYTF
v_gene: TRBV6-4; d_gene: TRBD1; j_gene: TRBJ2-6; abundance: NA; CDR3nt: TGTGCCAGCAGTGGGTCTACAGGGGGCGCTGGGGCCAACGTCCTGACTTTC; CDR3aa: CASSGSTGGAGANVLTF
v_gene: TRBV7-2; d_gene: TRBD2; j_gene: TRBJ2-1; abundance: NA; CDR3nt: TGTGCCAGCATAGGGCTAGCGGGATGGAATGAGCAGTTCTTC; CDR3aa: CASIGLAGWNEQFF
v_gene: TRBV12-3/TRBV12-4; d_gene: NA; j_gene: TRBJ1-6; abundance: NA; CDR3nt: TGTGCCAGCAGTTTACAGGGCTATTCACCCCTCCACTTT; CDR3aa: CASSLQGYSPLHF
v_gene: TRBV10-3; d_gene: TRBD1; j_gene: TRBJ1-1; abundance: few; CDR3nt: TGTGCCATCAGTGAGTATGGGGGACAGGGGAACACTGAAGCTTTCTTT; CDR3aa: CAISEYGGQGNTEAFF
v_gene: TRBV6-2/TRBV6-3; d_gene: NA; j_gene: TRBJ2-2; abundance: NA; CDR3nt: TGTGCCAGCAGCCCCCCACTTTCTGTGGGTTCCACCGGGGAGCTGTTTTTT; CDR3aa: CASSPPLSVGSTGELFF